This T cell receptor beta chain was sequenced for a study of T cell changes during pregnancy in multiple sclerosis. The repertoire was sequenced with immunoSEQ multiplex PCR; TCRdb's copy has only in-frame clones and lacks some. The table lists roughly 100,000 clones, 75% to 95% of them singletons, with about 1.6% in the top ten. This clone has just one count. Germline assignment: CDR1 MNHEY and CDR2 SMNVEV (reference sequence). The ends lost 7 bases at V and 4 bases at J; junction bases unmatched: 5. The length of the CDR3 is 13 residues. The source was peripheral blood, collected after pregnancy. The source is a female donor in good health, enrolled as a control in a pregnancy study. The genes are TRBV27 and TRBJ1-2, with TRBD1 identical over 8 bases. The CDR3 loop is CASTTGTGYGYTF. In DNA, the CDR3 is TGTGCCAGCACAACCGGGACAGGCTATGGCTACACCTTC.